One sample yielded the 14 T cell receptor beta chains listed below, sequenced in a study of blood T cell repertoires in COVID-19. Sequencing used immunoSEQ multiplex PCR; TCRdb keeps in-frame clones, though not all of them. The sample records about 460,000 clones, about nine tenths being singletons. The sample comprised PBMCs or T cells enriched from blood (not recorded which). Source of these receptors: a woman aged 55-69 years who had recovered from COVID-19.

A single count supports this clone. V usage is TRBV18 and J usage is TRBJ1-3; 8 bases match TRBD1. V trimming: 6 bases; J trimming: 4 bases; junction bases outside the gene matches: 5. There are 14 residues in the CDR3. Germline CDR1 reads KGHSH; CDR2 reads LQKENI. This CDR3 is CASSPDRGGNTIYF. CDR3 coding DNA: TGTGCCAGCTCCCCCGACAGGGGAGGAAACACCATATATTTT.

V is TRBV6-1 and J is TRBJ1-5; 9 nucleotides match TRBD1. The CDR3 runs to 16 residues. V trimming: 6 bases; J trimming: 7 bases; junction bases outside the gene matches: 13. Germline CDR1 MNHNS, CDR2 SASEGT. The CDR3 region has the DNA TGTGCCAGCAGAGAACCGAACAGGGGGCAAGGACAGCCCCAGCATTTT. Amino acids: CASREPNRGQGQPQHF.

CDR3 sequence reads: CASSTEGAAKNIQYF. The DNA for the CDR3 is TGTGCCAGCAGCACTGAGGGGGCCGCCAAAAACATTCAGTACTTC. The V call is TRBV28, the J call TRBJ2-4; TRBD1 matches at 7 bases. This CDR3 has 15 residues. V trimming: 6 bases; J trimming: 1 base; junction bases outside the gene matches: 6. The germline V gene has CDR1 MDHEN and CDR2 SYDVKM.

This chain connects TRBV19 to TRBJ2-2, with 8 positions matching TRBD2. Germline CDR1 is LNHDA and CDR2 is SQIVND (reference sequence). The CDR3 length is 15 residues. After removal of 6 bases from V and 4 bases from J, the junction contained 7 bases not matched to a gene. The CDR3 spells CASSTSGGITGELFF. The DNA for the CDR3 is TGTGCCAGTAGCACCAGCGGGGGAATCACCGGGGAGCTGTTTTTT.

The chain is built from TRBV7-2 and TRBJ1-2, with 7 bases matching TRBD1. The CDR3 has 15 amino acids. CDR1 and CDR2 from the germline V gene are SGHTA and FQGNSA. The trim removed 1 base at V and 4 bases at J, leaving 6 bases unmatched. CDR3 residues: CASSLGAGGSYGYTF. CDR3 DNA: TGTGCCAGCAGCTTAGGGGCAGGGGGAAGCTATGGCTACACCTTC.

This sequence joins TRBV5-4 and TRBJ1-1; 8 bases are shared with TRBD1. Germline V gives CDR1 SGHNT, CDR2 YYREEE (reference sequence). The CDR3 extends over 14 amino acids. Trimming took 0 bases from V and 4 from J; bases not matched to a gene: 2. CDR3 bases: TGTGCCAGCAGCTTGGACAGGGGGGGCACTGAAGCTTTCTTT. Protein: CASSLDRGGTEAFF.

In its sample, this clone was seen once. This chain links TRBV19 with TRBJ2-7; 11 bases align to TRBD2. This CDR3 is 17 amino acids long. From germline, CDR1 is LNHDA and CDR2 SQIVND (reference sequence). Unmatched junction bases numbered 7, after V lost 3 bases and J lost 0 bases. The CDR3 region is CASSMASGGTFSYEQYF. CDR3 bases: TGTGCCAGTAGTATGGCTAGCGGGGGGACCTTCTCCTACGAGCAGTACTTC. The complete variable domain, with remaining parts taken from reference TRBV19 and TRBJ2-7, reads DGGITQSPKYLFRKEGQNVTLSCEQNLNHDAMYWYRQDPGQGLRLIYYSQIVNDFQKGDIAEGYSVSREKKESFPLTVTSAQKNPTAFYLCASSMASGGTFSYEQYFGPGTRLTVT.

J is TRBJ1-2 and V is TRBV27, with D unclear. CDR3 length: 12 residues. CDR1 is MNHEY, CDR2 SMNVEV, per germline (reference sequence). V lost 5 bases and J 8 bases, leaving 12 bases between the germline ends. The CDR3 nucleotides read TGTGCCAGCAGTCCCTACCCCTGGGGCTACACCTTC. Amino acid sequence: CASSPYPWGYTF.

This chain connects TRBV11-2 to TRBJ2-4, with TRBD2 identical over 10 bases. V shed 5 bases, J shed 9 bases, and the junction held 7 bases outside the gene matches. This CDR3 is built from 14 residues. Looked up from germline, CDR1 is SGHAT and CDR2 is FQNNGV. CDR3 sequence: CASSVSGGFAIQYF. The CDR3 region has the DNA TGTGCCAGCAGCGTTAGCGGGGGGTTTGCCATTCAGTACTTC.

This clone has more than one count but fewer than ten. The rearrangement uses TRBV5-6 and TRBJ2-5; a possible D gene is TRBD1 (6 bases). There are 15 residues in the CDR3. The ends were cut back, 4 bases at V and 5 bases at J, with 18 bases in the middle. Germline loops: CDR1 SGHDT, CDR2 YYEEEE. Here the CDR3 DNA reads TGTGCCAGCAGCCACCGGGACACCTTGGGTGAGACCCAGTACTTC. This translates into CASSHRDTLGETQYF.

The J gene is TRBJ2-3, the V gene TRBV2, with TRBD1 matching over 9 bases. Germline V lookup: CDR1 SNHLY, CDR2 FYNNEI. The CDR3 spans 13 residues. V was clipped by 5 bases and J by 5 bases; unmatched bases: 2. CDR3 sequence reads: CASSSDRGDTQYF. CDR3 nucleotides: TGTGCCAGCAGTTCGGACAGGGGAGATACGCAGTATTTT.

This chain uses TRBV7-9 with TRBJ2-1; possible D gene TRBD1, 5 bases. This CDR3 is 18 amino acids long. With 0 bases removed from V and 3 bases from J, the gap between germline ends came to 18 bases. The germline gives CDR1 SEHNR, CDR2 FQNEAQ (reference sequence). CDR3 sequence reads: CASSLARQGVRVYNEQFF. The CDR3 DNA follows: TGTGCCAGCAGCTTAGCCAGGCAAGGGGTTAGGGTCTACAATGAGCAGTTCTTC.

V and J are TRBV5-1 and TRBJ1-1, with D uncertain. Per germline, CDR1 SGHRS and CDR2 YFSETQ. With 4 bases removed from V and 1 base from J, the gap between germline ends came to 11 bases. This CDR3 has 14 amino acids. This CDR3 is CASSGSSGNTEAFF. In DNA, the CDR3 is TGCGCCAGCAGCGGTTCTTCAGGGAACACTGAAGCTTTCTTT.

This clone was counted many times. The V and J genes are TRBV30 and TRBJ2-3, with 7 bases lining up with TRBD2. The CDR3 has 14 residues. CDR1 is GTSNPN and CDR2 is SVGIG in the germline V gene (reference sequence). The junction had 8 bases not matched to a gene; V was cut back by 2 bases and J by 6 bases. CDR3 nucleotides: TGTGCCTGGAGTATCGGGGGGAGCAGGGATACGCAGTATTTT. This sequence encodes CAWSIGGSRDTQYF.